This TCR beta chain was sequenced for a study of neurological immune-mediated disorders. Whole-study results and caveats: In HTLV-1-associated myelopathy, TCR clonal expansion was greatest, whereas multiple sclerosis had the least, falling below healthy controls. For the multiple sclerosis repertoire cluster, no association with any clinical or MRI feature was found.

This clonotype came up many times. Its antigen is unknown. With 10-nucleotide random UMIs, 5'RACE was used to make the cDNA. Every sequencing run drew on 15-18 subjects and yielded over 170 million TCR-beta sequences. TCRdb analysed the 5' RACE reads with MiXCR anew, one entry per CDR3 protein. This table has about 82,000 distinct CDR3 sequences, 2.6% appearing once. Germline CDR1 is SGHVT and CDR2 is SQSDAQ. With V trimmed by 4 bases and J by 10 bases, 7 bases remained unmatched. The CDR3 length is 14 residues. The clonotype originates from a woman in her twenties or thirties with multiple sclerosis. The chain is built from TRBV7-4 and TRBJ1-4; 9 bases match TRBD1. Sequenced input: PBMCs. CDR3 amino acids: CASSSDRGCGKLFF. CDR3 bases: TGTGCCAGCAGCTCGGACAGGGGCTGTGGAAAACTGTTTTTT. The entire variable domain, with the rest obtained from reference TRBV7-4 and TRBJ1-4, is as follows: GAGVSQSPRYKVAKRGRDVALRCDSISGHVTLYWYRQTLGQGSEVLTYSQSDAQRDKSGRPSGRFSAERPERSVSTLKIQRTEQGDSAVYLCASSSDRGCGKLFFGSGTQLSVL.